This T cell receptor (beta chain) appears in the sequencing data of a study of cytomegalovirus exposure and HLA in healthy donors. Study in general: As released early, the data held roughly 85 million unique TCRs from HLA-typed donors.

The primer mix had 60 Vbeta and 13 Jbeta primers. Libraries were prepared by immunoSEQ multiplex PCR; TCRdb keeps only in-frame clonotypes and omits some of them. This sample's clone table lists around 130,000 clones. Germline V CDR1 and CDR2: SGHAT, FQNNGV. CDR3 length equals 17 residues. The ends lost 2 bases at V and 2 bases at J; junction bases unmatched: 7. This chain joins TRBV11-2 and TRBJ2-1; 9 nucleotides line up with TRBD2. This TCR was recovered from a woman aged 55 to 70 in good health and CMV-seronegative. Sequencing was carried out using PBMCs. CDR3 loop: CASSLIYASGAYNEQFF. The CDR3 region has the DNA TGTGCCAGCAGCTTAATTTACGCTAGCGGGGCCTACAATGAGCAGTTCTTC. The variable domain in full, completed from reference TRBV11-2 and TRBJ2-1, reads EAGVAQSPRYKIIEKRQSVAFWCNPISGHATLYWYQQILGQGPKLLIQFQNNGVVDDSQLPKDRFSAERLKGVDSTLKIQPAKLEDSAVYLCASSLIYASGAYNEQFFGPGTRLTVL.